This passage covers 3 T cell receptor beta chains from one sample sequenced in a study of shared clonotypes between healthy human individuals. Assay used: immunoSEQ multiplex PCR; TCRdb lists only in-frame clones, some missing. Of about a million clones in the sample, 60% to 85% were seen once. Sample: memory CD4+ T cells from PBMCs. Specified subset: CD45RA-negative fraction. These receptors came from a man younger than 35 in good health. Some clones in this sample may be carry-over from other donors' samples.

CDR3 sequence (DNA): TGTGCCAGCAGCTCACACAGGGGATATGGAAACACCATATATTTT. Residues: CASSSHRGYGNTIYF. This chain joins TRBV11-2 and TRBJ1-3; 7 nucleotides match TRBD1. Trimming cost V 4 bases and J 3 bases; bases outside gene matches: 6. CDR1 and CDR2 (germline): SGHAT, FQNNGV. This CDR3 is 15 amino acids long. The full variable domain, its missing parts supplied by reference TRBV11-2 and TRBJ1-3, is EAGVAQSPRYKIIEKRQSVAFWCNPISGHATLYWYQQILGQGPKLLIQFQNNGVVDDSQLPKDRFSAERLKGVDSTLKIQPAKLEDSAVYLCASSSHRGYGNTIYFGEGSWLTVV.

This CDR3 is CASSLGFTGYTF. In DNA, the CDR3 is TGTGCCAGCAGTTTGGGGTTTACCGGCTACACCTTC. The chain employs TRBV28 and TRBJ1-2; D not certain. The CDR3 spans 12 residues. Trimming pared 3 bases from V and 8 bases from J, leaving 10 bases between. The germline V gene encodes CDR1 MDHEN and CDR2 SYDVKM.

A few counts support this clone. V and J are TRBV19 and TRBJ2-1; D remains unclear. Germline CDR1 LNHDA, CDR2 SQIVND (reference sequence). V lost 5 bases and J 0 bases, leaving 8 bases between the germline ends. The CDR3 runs 14 residues. The CDR3 here is CASSHITSYNEQFF. CDR3 nucleotides: TGTGCCAGTAGTCACATTACCTCCTACAATGAGCAGTTCTTC.